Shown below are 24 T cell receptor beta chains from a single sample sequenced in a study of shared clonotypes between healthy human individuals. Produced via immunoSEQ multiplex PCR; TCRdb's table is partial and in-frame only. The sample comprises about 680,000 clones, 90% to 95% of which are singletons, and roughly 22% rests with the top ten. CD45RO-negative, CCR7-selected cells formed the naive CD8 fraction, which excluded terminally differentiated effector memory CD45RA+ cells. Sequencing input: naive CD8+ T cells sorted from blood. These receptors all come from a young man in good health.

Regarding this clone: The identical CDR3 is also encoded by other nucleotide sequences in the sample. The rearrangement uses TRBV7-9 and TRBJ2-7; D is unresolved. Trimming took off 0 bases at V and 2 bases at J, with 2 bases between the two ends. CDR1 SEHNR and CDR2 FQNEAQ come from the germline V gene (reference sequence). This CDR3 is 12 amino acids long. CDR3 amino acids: CASSLATYEQYF. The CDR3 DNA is TGTGCCAGCAGCTTAGCGACCTACGAGCAGTACTTC. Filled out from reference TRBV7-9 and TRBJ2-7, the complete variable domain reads DTGVSQNPRHKITKRGQNVTFRCDPISEHNRLYWYRQTLGQGPEFLTYFQNEAQLEKSRLLSDRFSAERPKGSFSTLEIQRTEQGDSAMYLCASSLATYEQYFGPGTRLTVT.

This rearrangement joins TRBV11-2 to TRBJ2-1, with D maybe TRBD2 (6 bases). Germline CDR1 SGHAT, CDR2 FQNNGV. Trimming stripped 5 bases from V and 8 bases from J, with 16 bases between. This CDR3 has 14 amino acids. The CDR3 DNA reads TGTGCCAGCAGCCAGACCGGGACTGCATATGAGCAGTTCTTC. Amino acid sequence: CASSQTGTAYEQFF.

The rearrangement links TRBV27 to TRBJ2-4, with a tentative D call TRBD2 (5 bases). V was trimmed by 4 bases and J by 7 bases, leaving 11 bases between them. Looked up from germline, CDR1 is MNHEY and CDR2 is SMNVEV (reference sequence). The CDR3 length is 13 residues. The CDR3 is CASSSGITNIQYF. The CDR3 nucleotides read TGTGCCAGCAGTTCCGGGATTACTAACATTCAGTACTTC.

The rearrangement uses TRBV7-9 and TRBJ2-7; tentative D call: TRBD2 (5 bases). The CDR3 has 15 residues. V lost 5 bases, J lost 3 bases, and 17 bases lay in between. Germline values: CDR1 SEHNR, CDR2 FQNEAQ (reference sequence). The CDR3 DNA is TGTGCCAGCAGCCAAGATCTCCGGGGTGACTACGAGCAGTACTTC. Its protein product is CASSQDLRGDYEQYF.

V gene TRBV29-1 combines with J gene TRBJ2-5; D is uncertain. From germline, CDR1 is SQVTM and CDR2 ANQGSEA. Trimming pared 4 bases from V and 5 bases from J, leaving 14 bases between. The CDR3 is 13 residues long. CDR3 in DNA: TGCAGCGTTGTCATTGTGGGCAGTGAGACCCAGTACTTC. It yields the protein CSVVIVGSETQYF.

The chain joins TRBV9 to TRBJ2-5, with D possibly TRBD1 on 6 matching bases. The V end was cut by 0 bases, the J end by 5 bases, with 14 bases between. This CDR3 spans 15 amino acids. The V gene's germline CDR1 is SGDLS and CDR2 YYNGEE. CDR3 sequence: CASSVGQGFVETQYF. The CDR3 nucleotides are TGTGCCAGCAGCGTAGGGCAGGGGTTCGTTGAGACCCAGTACTTC.

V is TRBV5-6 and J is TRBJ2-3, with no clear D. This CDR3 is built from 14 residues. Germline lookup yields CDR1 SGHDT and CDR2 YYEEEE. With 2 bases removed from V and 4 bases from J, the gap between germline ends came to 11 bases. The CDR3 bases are TGTGCCAGCAGCTTACCAGACGACTCAGATACGCAGTATTTT. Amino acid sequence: CASSLPDDSDTQYF.

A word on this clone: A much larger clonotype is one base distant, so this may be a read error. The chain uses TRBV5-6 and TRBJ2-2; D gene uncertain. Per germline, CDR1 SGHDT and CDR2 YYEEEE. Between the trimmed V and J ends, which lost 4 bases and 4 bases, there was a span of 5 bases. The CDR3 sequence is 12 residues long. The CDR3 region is CASSRSTGELFF. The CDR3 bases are TGTGCCAGCAGCCGGAGCACCGGGGAGCTGTTTTTT.

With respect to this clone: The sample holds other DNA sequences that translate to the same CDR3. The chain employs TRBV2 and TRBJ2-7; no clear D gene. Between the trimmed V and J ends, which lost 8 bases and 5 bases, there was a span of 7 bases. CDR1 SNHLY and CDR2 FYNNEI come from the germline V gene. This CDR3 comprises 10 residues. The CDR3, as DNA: TGTGCCAGCGACGGTAACGAGCAGTACTTC. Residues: CASDGNEQYF.

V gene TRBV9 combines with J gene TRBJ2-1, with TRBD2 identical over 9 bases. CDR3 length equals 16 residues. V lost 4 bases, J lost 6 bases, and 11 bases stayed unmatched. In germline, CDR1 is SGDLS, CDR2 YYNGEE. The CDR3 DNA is TGTGCCAGCAGCCCCCGGACTAGCGATTCAGTCAATGAGCAGTTCTTC. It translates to CASSPRTSDSVNEQFF. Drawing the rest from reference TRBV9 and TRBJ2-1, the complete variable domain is DSGVTQTPKHLITATGQRVTLRCSPRSGDLSVYWYQQSLDQGLQFLIQYYNGEERAKGNILERFSAQQFPDLHSELNLSSLELGDSALYFCASSPRTSDSVNEQFFGPGTRLTVL.

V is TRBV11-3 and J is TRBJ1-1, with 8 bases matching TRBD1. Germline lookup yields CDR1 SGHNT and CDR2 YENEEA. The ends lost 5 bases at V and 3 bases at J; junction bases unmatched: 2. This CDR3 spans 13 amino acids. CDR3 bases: TGTGCCAGCAGCCGGACAGGGTACACTGAAGCTTTCTTT. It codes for CASSRTGYTEAFF.

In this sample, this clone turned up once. Here the CDR3 DNA reads TGTGCCAGCGGTCGGGTCCACGAGCAGTACTTC. Amino acids: CASGRVHEQYF. The chain combines TRBV28 with TRBJ2-7; D remains ambiguous. The V end lost 8 bases, the J end lost 5 bases, and 10 bases lay between the germline ends. CDR1 and CDR2 from the germline V gene are MDHEN and SYDVKM. This CDR3 is built from 11 residues.

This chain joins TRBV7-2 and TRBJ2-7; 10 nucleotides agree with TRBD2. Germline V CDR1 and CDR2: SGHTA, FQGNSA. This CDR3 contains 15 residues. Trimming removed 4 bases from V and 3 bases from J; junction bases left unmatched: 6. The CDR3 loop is CASSSGTSVYYEQYF. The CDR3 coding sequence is TGTGCCAGCAGCTCAGGGACTAGCGTCTACTACGAGCAGTACTTC.

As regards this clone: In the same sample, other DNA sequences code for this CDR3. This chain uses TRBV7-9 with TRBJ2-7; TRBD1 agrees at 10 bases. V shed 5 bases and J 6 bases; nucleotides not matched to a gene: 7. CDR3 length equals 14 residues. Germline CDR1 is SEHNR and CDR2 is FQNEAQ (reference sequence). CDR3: CASSPRQGALEQYF. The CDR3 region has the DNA TGTGCCAGCAGCCCTAGACAGGGGGCACTCGAGCAGTACTTC.

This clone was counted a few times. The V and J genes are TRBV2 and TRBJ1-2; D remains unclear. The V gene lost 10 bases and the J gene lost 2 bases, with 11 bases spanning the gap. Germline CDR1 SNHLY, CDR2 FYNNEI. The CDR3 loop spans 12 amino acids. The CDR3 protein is CATIRGNYGYTF. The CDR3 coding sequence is TGTGCCACCATCAGAGGCAACTATGGCTACACCTTC.

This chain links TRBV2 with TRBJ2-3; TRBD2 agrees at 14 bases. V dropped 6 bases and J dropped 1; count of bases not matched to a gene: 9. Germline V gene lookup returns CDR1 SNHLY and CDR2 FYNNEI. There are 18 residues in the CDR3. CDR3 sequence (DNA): TGTGCCAGCAGCGATCCGGGACTAGCGGGAGATGGCACAGATACGCAGTATTTT. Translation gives CASSDPGLAGDGTDTQYF.

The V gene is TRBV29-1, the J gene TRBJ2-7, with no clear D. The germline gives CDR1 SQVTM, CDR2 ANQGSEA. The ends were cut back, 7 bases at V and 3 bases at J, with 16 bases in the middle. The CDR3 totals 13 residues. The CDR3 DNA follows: TGCAGCGCCCGAGTCGGGCCGAACTACGAGCAGTACTTC. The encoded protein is CSARVGPNYEQYF.

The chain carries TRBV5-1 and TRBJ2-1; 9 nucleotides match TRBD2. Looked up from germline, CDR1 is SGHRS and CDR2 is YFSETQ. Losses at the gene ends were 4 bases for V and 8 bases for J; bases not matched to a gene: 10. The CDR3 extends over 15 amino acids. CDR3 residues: CASSRLDSGSDEQFF. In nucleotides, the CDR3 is TGCGCCAGCAGCCGTTTAGATAGCGGGAGCGATGAGCAGTTCTTC.

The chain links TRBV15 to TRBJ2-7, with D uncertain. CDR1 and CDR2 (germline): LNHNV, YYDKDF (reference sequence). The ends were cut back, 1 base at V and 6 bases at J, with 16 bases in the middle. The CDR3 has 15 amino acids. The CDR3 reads CATSRVRTHVVEQYF. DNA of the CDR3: TGTGCCACCAGCAGAGTCAGGACCCATGTCGTCGAGCAGTACTTC. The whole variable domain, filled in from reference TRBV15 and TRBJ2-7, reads DAMVIQNPRYQVTQFGKPVTLSCSQTLNHNVMYWYQQKSSQAPKLLFHYYDKDFNNEADTPDNFQSRRPNTSFCFLDIRSPGLGDTAMYLCATSRVRTHVVEQYFGPGTRLTVT.

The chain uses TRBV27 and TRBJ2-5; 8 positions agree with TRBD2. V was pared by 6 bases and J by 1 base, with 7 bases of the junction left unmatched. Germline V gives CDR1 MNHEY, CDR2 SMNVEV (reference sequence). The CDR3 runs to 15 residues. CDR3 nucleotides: TGTGCCAGCAGCGGTTCGGGGGGGGCCCAAGAGACCCAGTACTTC. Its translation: CASSGSGGAQETQYF.

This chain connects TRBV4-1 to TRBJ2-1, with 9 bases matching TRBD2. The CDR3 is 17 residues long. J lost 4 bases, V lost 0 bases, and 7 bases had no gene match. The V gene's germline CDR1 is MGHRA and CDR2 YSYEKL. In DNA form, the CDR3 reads TGCGCCAGCAGCCAAGAGGCTGGACTAGCGCCTTACAATGAGCAGTTCTTC. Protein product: CASSQEAGLAPYNEQFF.

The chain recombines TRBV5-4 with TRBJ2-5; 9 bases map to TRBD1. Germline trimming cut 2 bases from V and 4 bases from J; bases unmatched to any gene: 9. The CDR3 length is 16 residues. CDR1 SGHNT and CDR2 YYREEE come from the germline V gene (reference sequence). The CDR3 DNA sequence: TGTGCCAGCAGCTTTTTCACAGGGGGCTACTTAGAGACCCAGTACTTC. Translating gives CASSFFTGGYLETQYF.

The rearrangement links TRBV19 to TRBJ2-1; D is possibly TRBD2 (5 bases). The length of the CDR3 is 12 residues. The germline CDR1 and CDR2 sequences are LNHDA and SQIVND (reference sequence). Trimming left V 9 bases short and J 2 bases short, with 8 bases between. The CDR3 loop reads CASSGTYNEQFF. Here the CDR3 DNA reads TGTGCCAGCTCCGGGACCTACAATGAGCAGTTCTTC.

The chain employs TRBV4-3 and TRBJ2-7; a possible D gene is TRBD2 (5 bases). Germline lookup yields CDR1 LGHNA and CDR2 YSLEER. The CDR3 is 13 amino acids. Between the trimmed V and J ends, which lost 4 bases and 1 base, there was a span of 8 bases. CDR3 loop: CASSPPGSYEQYF. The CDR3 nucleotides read TGCGCCAGCAGCCCCCCGGGATCCTACGAGCAGTACTTC.